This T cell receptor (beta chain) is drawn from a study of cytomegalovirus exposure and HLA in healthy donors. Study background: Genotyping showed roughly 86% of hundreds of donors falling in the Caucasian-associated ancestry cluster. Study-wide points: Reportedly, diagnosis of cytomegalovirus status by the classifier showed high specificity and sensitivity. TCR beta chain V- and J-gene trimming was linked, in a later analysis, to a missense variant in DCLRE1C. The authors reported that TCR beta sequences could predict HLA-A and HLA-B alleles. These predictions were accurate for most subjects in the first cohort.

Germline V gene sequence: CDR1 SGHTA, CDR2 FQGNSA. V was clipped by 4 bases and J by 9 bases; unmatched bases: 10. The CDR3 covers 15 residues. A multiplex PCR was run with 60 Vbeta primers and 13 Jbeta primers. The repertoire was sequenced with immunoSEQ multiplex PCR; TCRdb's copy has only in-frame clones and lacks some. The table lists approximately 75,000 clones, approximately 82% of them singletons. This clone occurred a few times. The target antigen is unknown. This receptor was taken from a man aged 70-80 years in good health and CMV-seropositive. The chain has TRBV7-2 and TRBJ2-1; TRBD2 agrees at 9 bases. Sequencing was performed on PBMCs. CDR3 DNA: TGTGCCAGCAGCTCGTTAGGACTAGCGTTTGGTGAGCAGTTCTTC. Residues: CASSSLGLAFGEQFF.